Shown below are 29 T cell receptor beta chains from a single sample sequenced in a study of radiation and T cells in renal cell carcinoma. Noted time point: blood 2 weeks post-SBRT. Treatment of the sample: 15 Gy SBRT to primary tumor, nephrectomy 4 weeks later. This table comes from immunoSEQ multiplex PCR, and its TCRdb copy is limited to in-frame clones, with some not included. Here the sample spans more than 150,000 clones, approximately 86% being singletons. Sequenced here: blood, sampled from a patient whose treatment included radiotherapy and nephrectomy. The receptors here all came from a woman aged 45 to 65 with renal cell carcinoma.

The V call is TRBV6-5, the J call TRBJ2-5, with D maybe TRBD1 (5 bases). Germline lookup yields CDR1 MNHEY and CDR2 SVGAGI. V gave up 0 bases and J gave up 2 bases, with 10 bases separating them. The CDR3 covers 15 residues. The CDR3 loop is CASSYSMTAQETQYF. The CDR3 DNA follows: TGTGCCAGCAGTTACTCGATGACAGCTCAAGAGACCCAGTACTTC.

This clone has just a few counts. This chain joins TRBV18 and TRBJ2-2, with TRBD1 as a possible D gene (5 bases). Between the trimmed V and J ends, which lost 3 bases and 9 bases, there was a span of 11 bases. CDR1 and CDR2 from the germline V gene are KGHSH and LQKENI. The CDR3 is 13 residues long. The CDR3 DNA reads TGTGCCAGCTCACCTATAGGGGCGAGGGAGCTGTTTTTT. As protein: CASSPIGARELFF.

The chain employs TRBV7-2 and TRBJ1-2; 10 bases map to TRBD1. Per the germline V gene, CDR1 is SGHTA and CDR2 is FQGNSA. Trimming at V came to 6 bases and at J to 4 bases, leaving 11 bases not matched to a gene. The CDR3 is 16 amino acids. The CDR3 loop reads CASSPPGTGALYGYTF. The DNA for the CDR3 is TGTGCCAGCAGTCCTCCCGGGACAGGGGCACTCTATGGCTACACCTTC.

This clone was counted ten times or more. V is TRBV6-5 and J is TRBJ1-6; 8 bases match TRBD1. This CDR3 is 14 amino acids long. Germline V gene data show CDR1 as MNHEY and CDR2 as SVGAGI. V lost 2 bases and J lost 6; bases outside the gene matches: 0. CDR3 in amino acids: CASSYGQGNSPLHF. DNA for the CDR3: TGTGCCAGCAGTTACGGACAGGGTAATTCACCCCTCCACTTT.

V gene TRBV6-5 combines with J gene TRBJ2-5; D is unclear. V was cut by 3 bases and J by 1 base, with 9 bases left in between. CDR1 and CDR2 (germline): MNHEY, SVGAGI. This CDR3 region has 14 residues. The CDR3 bases are TGTGCCAGCAGTTATTCGGGCAGCCAAGAGACCCAGTACTTC. The encoded protein is CASSYSGSQETQYF.

V is TRBV7-8 and J is TRBJ2-5; tentatively, D is TRBD2 (5 bases). The V gene lost 6 bases and the J gene lost 5 bases, with 13 bases spanning the gap. The CDR3 has 13 amino acids. CDR1 and CDR2 (germline): SGHVS, FQNEAQ. CDR3 loop: CASRRNRGETQYF. The CDR3 nucleotides read TGTGCCAGCAGACGGAACAGAGGGGAGACCCAGTACTTC.

V usage is TRBV19 and J usage is TRBJ1-4; the match to TRBD1 covers 9 bases. The V segment lost 3 bases and the J segment 0 bases; nucleotides outside the gene matches: 14. This CDR3 region has 20 residues. The V gene's germline CDR1 is LNHDA and CDR2 SQIVND (reference sequence). The CDR3 bases are TGTGCCAGTAGTATTAGAGGAGCGGGGACAGGGAAACCAACTAATGAAAAACTGTTTTTT. This encodes CASSIRGAGTGKPTNEKLFF.

The chain has TRBV5-4 and TRBJ2-3; no firm D call. The CDR3 totals 14 residues. Trimming left V 1 base short and J 6 bases short, with 12 bases between. Germline values: CDR1 SGHNT, CDR2 YYREEE (reference sequence). The CDR3 protein is CASSLSAPMDTQYF. CDR3 coding DNA: TGTGCCAGCAGCTTGTCCGCTCCGATGGATACGCAGTATTTT.

The CDR3 here is CASSSRRQGVGYNEQFF. The CDR3 bases are TGTGCCAGTAGTAGTAGGAGACAGGGGGTAGGATACAATGAGCAGTTCTTC. This chain joins TRBV19 and TRBJ2-1, with TRBD1 identical over 9 bases. CDR1 LNHDA and CDR2 SQIVND come from the germline V gene (reference sequence). V lost 4 bases and J lost 4; bases outside the gene matches: 11. The CDR3 spans 17 residues.

This chain connects TRBV4-1 to TRBJ1-5, with D perhaps TRBD1 (6 bases). Germline V gene sequence: CDR1 MGHRA, CDR2 YSYEKL. With 0 bases removed from V and 2 bases from J, the gap between germline ends came to 8 bases. The CDR3 totals 15 residues. DNA of the CDR3: TGCGCCAGCAGCCAAGAACAGGGAGGCAATCAGCCCCAGCATTTT. Translating it yields CASSQEQGGNQPQHF.

V gene TRBV7-2 combines with J gene TRBJ2-7; 7 bases match TRBD1. The V gene end was trimmed by 4 bases and the J gene end by 6 bases; junction bases not matched to a gene: 12. CDR3 size: 15 residues. Germline CDR1 SGHTA, CDR2 FQGNSA. The CDR3 loop is CASSSRDRGPREQYF. For the CDR3, the DNA is TGTGCCAGCAGCTCACGGGACAGAGGACCCCGCGAGCAGTACTTC.

CDR3 protein: CSVLGLAGDPGGELFF. In DNA form, the CDR3 reads TGCAGCGTCCTCGGGCTAGCGGGGGACCCCGGCGGGGAGCTGTTTTTT. V is TRBV29-1 and J is TRBJ2-2, with 10 bases matching TRBD2. Trimming took 6 bases from V and 7 from J; bases not matched to a gene: 14. Germline-derived CDR1 and CDR2 are SQVTM and ANQGSEA. The CDR3 runs to 16 residues.

This chain links TRBV29-1 with TRBJ1-1; 9 nucleotides match TRBD1. This CDR3 has 13 residues. J was trimmed by 7 bases and V by 5 bases; bases with no gene match: 8. The germline gives CDR1 SQVTM, CDR2 ANQGSEA. For the CDR3, the DNA is TGCAGCGTTCAGACAGGGGGAAAAGGTGAAGCTTTCTTT. Translation: CSVQTGGKGEAFF.

The J gene is TRBJ1-1, the V gene TRBV2; unclear D gene. The V end lost 4 bases, the J end lost 1 base, and 10 bases lay between the germline ends. This CDR3 has 14 residues. Looked up from germline, CDR1 is SNHLY and CDR2 is FYNNEI. The CDR3 here is CASSAEGTNTEAFF. In DNA form, the CDR3 reads TGTGCCAGCAGTGCGGAAGGAACGAACACTGAAGCTTTCTTT.

The chain joins TRBV28 to TRBJ1-2; D is unclear. V lost 5 bases, J lost 9 bases, and 10 bases lay in between. CDR1 is MDHEN and CDR2 is SYDVKM in the germline V gene. The CDR3 consists of 11 residues. As DNA, the CDR3 is TGTGCCAGCAGTCTAATGAGAAGCTACACCTTC. Translated: CASSLMRSYTF.

This chain connects TRBV9 to TRBJ1-4, with a possible D match to TRBD1 (6 bases). CDR1 SGDLS and CDR2 YYNGEE come from the germline V gene. V dropped 2 bases and J dropped 9 bases, with 8 bases sitting between them. The CDR3 sequence is 12 residues long. The CDR3 here is CASSVGTQKLFF. CDR3 in DNA: TGTGCCAGCAGCGTCGGGACACAAAAACTGTTTTTT.

This chain links TRBV6-5 with TRBJ2-5; a weak D match, TRBD1 (5 bases). Between the trimmed V and J ends, which lost 3 bases and 4 bases, there was a span of 9 bases. Germline V CDR1 and CDR2: MNHEY, SVGAGI. This CDR3 is built from 13 residues. CDR3 region: CASSYQGRETQYF. As DNA, the CDR3 is TGTGCCAGCAGTTATCAGGGCCGAGAGACCCAGTACTTC.

This rearrangement joins TRBV5-8 to TRBJ1-2, with 9 positions matching TRBD1. The CDR3 has 15 amino acids. Germline CDR1 is SGHTS and CDR2 is YDEGEE. V dropped 4 bases and J dropped 0; count of bases not matched to a gene: 4. DNA of the CDR3: TGTGCCAGCAGCATCGGGACAGGGTCTAACTATGGCTACACCTTC. Translating it yields CASSIGTGSNYGYTF.

The chain couples TRBV7-9 to TRBJ1-2, with a tentative D call TRBD1 (6 bases). The V gene lost 6 bases and the J gene lost 4 bases, with 12 bases spanning the gap. Germline CDR1 is SEHNR and CDR2 is FQNEAQ (reference sequence). This CDR3 has 13 amino acids. DNA of the CDR3: TGTGCCAGCAGTGAGGGGGGATCCTATGGCTACACCTTC. The encoded protein is CASSEGGSYGYTF. Complete variable domain (other parts from reference TRBV7-9 and TRBJ1-2): DTGVSQNPRHKITKRGQNVTFRCDPISEHNRLYWYRQTLGQGPEFLTYFQNEAQLEKSRLLSDRFSAERPKGSFSTLEIQRTEQGDSAMYLCASSEGGSYGYTFGSGTRLTVV.

The chain employs TRBV7-9 and TRBJ2-3, with no clear D. V dropped 3 bases and J dropped 3 bases, with 16 bases sitting between them. This CDR3 spans 16 amino acids. Germline V gene data show CDR1 as SEHNR and CDR2 as FQNEAQ (reference sequence). This CDR3 reads CASSFLGALRTDTQYF. The CDR3 nucleotides are TGTGCCAGCAGCTTTCTGGGCGCACTAAGGACAGATACGCAGTATTTT.

The chain employs TRBV2 and TRBJ2-1; D ambiguous. V lost 4 bases to trimming and J lost 5 bases, with 3 bases between them. In germline, CDR1 is SNHLY, CDR2 FYNNEI. The CDR3 has 11 amino acids. This CDR3 is CASSGDNEQFF. CDR3 DNA sequence: TGTGCCAGCAGTGGGGACAATGAGCAGTTCTTC.

DNA of the CDR3: TGTGCCAGCAGCCCCTACCTGGGGGGCTACACCTTC. Amino acid sequence: CASSPYLGGYTF. This chain links TRBV5-5 with TRBJ1-2; D not resolved. Deletions cut 4 bases from V and 8 bases from J, with 12 bases between. The CDR3 loop spans 12 amino acids. CDR1 and CDR2 (germline): SGHKS, YYEKEE (reference sequence).

This CDR3 reads CAIGAGGREETQYF. The DNA of the CDR3 is TGTGCCATCGGGGCAGGGGGGCGCGAGGAGACCCAGTACTTC. The J gene is TRBJ2-5, the V gene TRBV10-3, with TRBD1 as a possible D gene (7 bases). The CDR3 sequence is 14 residues long. V lost 8 bases and J 5 bases, leaving 18 bases between the germline ends. Per germline, CDR1 ENHRY and CDR2 SYGVKD.

The V and J genes are TRBV5-1 and TRBJ2-2; D is possibly TRBD1 (5 bases). Trimming pared 0 bases from V and 2 bases from J, leaving 8 bases between. The germline V gene encodes CDR1 SGHRS and CDR2 YFSETQ. The CDR3 is 15 residues long. The CDR3: CASSLGQRNTGELFF. Written as DNA, the CDR3 is TGCGCCAGCAGCTTGGGACAGAGAAACACCGGGGAGCTGTTTTTT.

The rearrangement uses TRBV2 and TRBJ2-3; D possibly matches TRBD1 or TRBD2 (5 bases each). V was shortened by 6 bases and J by 2 bases, with 12 bases between the two germline ends. Germline V gene sequence: CDR1 SNHLY, CDR2 FYNNEI. CDR3 length: 14 residues. The DNA for the CDR3 is TGTGCCAGCAGGAGACGGGGCATCACAGATACGCAGTATTTT. Its translation: CASRRRGITDTQYF.

CDR3 nucleotides: TGTGCCAGCAGCCCACTGGGACTAGCGGGGGGGCTGGTCAATGAGCAGTTCTTC. Translation gives CASSPLGLAGGLVNEQFF. The chain recombines TRBV7-8 with TRBJ2-1, with 16 bases fitting TRBD2. The CDR3 has 18 residues. Trimming at V came to 5 bases and at J to 6 bases, leaving 10 bases not matched to a gene. Germline V lookup: CDR1 SGHVS, CDR2 FQNEAQ.

V gene TRBV5-4 combines with J gene TRBJ1-3, with 7 bases lining up with TRBD1. This CDR3 has 17 amino acids. The V and J ends lost 0 bases and 2 bases, in that order; junction bases with no gene match: 8. Germline CDR1 SGHNT, CDR2 YYREEE (reference sequence). CDR3 nucleotide sequence: TGTGCCAGCAGCTTGGAGCTCGGACAGGTGACTGGAAACACCATATATTTT. Its translation is CASSLELGQVTGNTIYF.

The V and J genes are TRBV2 and TRBJ2-2; no firm D call. Germline values: CDR1 SNHLY, CDR2 FYNNEI. Between the trimmed V and J ends, which lost 3 bases and 7 bases, there was a span of 15 bases. This CDR3 spans 15 amino acids. The CDR3 DNA sequence: TGTGCCAGCAGTGAGAAACGGAGTACTATCGGGGAGCTGTTTTTT. Residues: CASSEKRSTIGELFF.

The chain recombines TRBV23-1 with TRBJ1-5; D is ambiguous. TRBV23-1 is recorded as an ORF, its role being uncertain. The CDR3 contains 14 residues. The V end lost 3 bases, the J end lost 1 base, and 7 bases lay between the germline ends. In DNA form, the CDR3 reads TGCGCCAGCAGTCATAGGGTGAGCAATCAGCCCCAGCATTTT. Translation gives CASSHRVSNQPQHF.